The present TCR beta chain was sequenced within a study of shared clonotypes between healthy human individuals. Sequencing was performed with immunoSEQ multiplex PCR; in TCRdb, only in-frame clones are kept and a portion is missing. The data show about 640,000 clones, 72% seen once. CD4+ cell separation produced CD45RA+ naive and CD45RA-negative memory subsets. Sequenced input: memory CD4+ T cells sorted from blood. Stated subset: CD45RA-negative fraction. The TCR comes from a woman aged 30 to 39 in good health.

The CDR3 DNA reads TGCGCCAGCAAGTTAACAGGGGTTTTGGAGACCCAGTACTTC. It codes for CASKLTGVLETQYF. The chain joins TRBV5-1 to TRBJ2-5; 7 positions match TRBD1. V shed 6 bases and J 5 bases; nucleotides not matched to a gene: 10. Germline CDR1 is SGHRS and CDR2 is YFSETQ. The CDR3 consists of 14 residues.